The rows below give T cell receptor beta chains drawn from one sample of a study of T cell responses to AZD1222 COVID-19 vaccine. Clones were read by immunoSEQ multiplex PCR, and TCRdb kept only the in-frame ones, dropping some. In all, the sample yields under 150,000 clones. Sequenced: peripheral blood. The receptors stem from an adult in good health. Both conserved end residues are part of each CDR3. The order of the fields is V gene, J gene, D gene, CDR3 protein, CDR3 DNA. D genes are given only for firm matches.

v_call: TRBV24-1
j_call: TRBJ1-4
d_call: -
cdr3_aa: CATSPGGSGKLFF
cdr3_nt: TGTGCCACCAGTCCGGGGGGCTCTGGAAAACTGTTTTTT

v_call: TRBV10-1
j_call: TRBJ1-2
d_call: -
cdr3_aa: CASSADSYGYTF
cdr3_nt: TGCGCCAGCAGTGCGGACAGCTATGGCTACACCTTC

v_call: TRBV7-9
j_call: TRBJ1-1
d_call: TRBD1
cdr3_aa: CASSVRRTGTEAFF
cdr3_nt: TGTGCCAGCAGCGTTCGGAGGACAGGGACTGAAGCTTTCTTT

v_call: TRBV30
j_call: TRBJ1-1
d_call: -
cdr3_aa: CAWSGQQNTEAFF
cdr3_nt: TGTGCCTGGAGCGGCCAACAGAACACTGAAGCTTTCTTT

v_call: TRBV29-1
j_call: TRBJ1-2
d_call: TRBD1
cdr3_aa: CSVGKGAGGYTF
cdr3_nt: TGCAGCGTGGGCAAGGGGGCGGGTGGCTACACCTTC

v_call: TRBV4-2
j_call: TRBJ1-6
d_call: TRBD1
cdr3_aa: CASSPRDRGPNSPLHF
cdr3_nt: TGTGCCAGCAGCCCCCGGGACAGGGGGCCTAATTCACCCCTCCACTTT

v_call: TRBV11-2
j_call: TRBJ1-3
d_call: TRBD1
cdr3_aa: CASSRDRGFSSGNTIYF
cdr3_nt: TGTGCCAGCAGCCGGGACAGGGGGTTCTCCTCTGGAAACACCATATATTTT

v_call: TRBV12-2
j_call: TRBJ1-2
d_call: -
cdr3_aa: CASRLAVFWRGGWNYGYTF
cdr3_nt: TGTGCAAGTCGCTTAGCGGTGTTTTGGAGGGGGGGATGGAACTATGGCTACACCTTC

v_call: TRBV5-4
j_call: TRBJ1-2
d_call: TRBD1
cdr3_aa: CASSVTGDYGYTF
cdr3_nt: TGTGCCAGCAGCGTCACAGGGGACTATGGCTACACCTTC

v_call: TRBV19
j_call: TRBJ2-3
d_call: -
cdr3_aa: CASSIGSVSTDTQYF
cdr3_nt: TGTGCCAGTAGTATCGGGTCGGTTAGCACAGATACGCAGTATTTT

v_call: TRBV3-1/TRBV3-2
j_call: TRBJ1-2
d_call: TRBD1
cdr3_aa: CASTLGFQGGRGYTF
cdr3_nt: TGTGCCAGCACCCTAGGATTTCAGGGGGGACGAGGCTACACCTTC

v_call: TRBV6-5
j_call: TRBJ2-1
d_call: -
cdr3_aa: CASSYRPSSYNEQFF
cdr3_nt: TGTGCCAGCAGTTACAGGCCGAGCTCCTACAATGAGCAGTTCTTC

v_call: TRBV7-9
j_call: TRBJ1-6
d_call: -
cdr3_aa: CASSKGGPYTCVNSPLHF
cdr3_nt: TGTGCCAGCAGCAAGGGCGGACCATATACCTGTGTGAATTCACCCCTCCACTTT

v_call: TRBV7-7
j_call: TRBJ2-1
d_call: TRBD2
cdr3_aa: CASSPRSGGANEQFF
cdr3_nt: TGTGCCAGCAGCCCCCGTAGCGGGGGGGCTAATGAGCAGTTCTTC

v_call: TRBV24-1
j_call: TRBJ2-5
d_call: -
cdr3_aa: CATSHGQGSETQYF
cdr3_nt: TGTGCCACCAGTCACGGTCAGGGATCAGAGACCCAGTACTTC

v_call: TRBV19
j_call: TRBJ2-7
d_call: TRBD1
cdr3_aa: CASRTGQGAYEQYF
cdr3_nt: TGTGCCAGTAGGACGGGACAGGGGGCATACGAGCAGTACTTC

v_call: TRBV7-9
j_call: TRBJ1-1
d_call: -
cdr3_aa: CASSLRGAGTEAFF
cdr3_nt: TGTGCCAGCAGCTTAAGGGGGGCTGGCACTGAAGCTTTCTTT

v_call: TRBV29-1
j_call: TRBJ2-2
d_call: -
cdr3_aa: CSVGGHTGELFF
cdr3_nt: TGCAGCGTTGGGGGGCACACCGGGGAGCTGTTTTTT

v_call: TRBV2
j_call: TRBJ2-1
d_call: TRBD2
cdr3_aa: CASRTSGARSYNEQFF
cdr3_nt: TGTGCCAGCAGGACTAGCGGGGCCCGCTCCTACAATGAGCAGTTCTTC

v_call: TRBV3-1/TRBV3-2
j_call: TRBJ1-1
d_call: -
cdr3_aa: CASSPWPGAGSTEAFF
cdr3_nt: TGTGCCAGCAGCCCATGGCCGGGGGCCGGTTCCACTGAAGCTTTCTTT

v_call: TRBV19
j_call: TRBJ1-4
d_call: -
cdr3_aa: CASSSQGGEKLFF
cdr3_nt: TGTGCCAGTAGCAGCCAGGGTGGCGAAAAACTGTTTTTT

v_call: TRBV7-9
j_call: TRBJ1-2
d_call: -
cdr3_aa: CASSLTARGGYGYTF
cdr3_nt: TGTGCCAGCAGCCTCACGGCGAGGGGCGGCTATGGCTACACCTTC

v_call: TRBV6-5
j_call: TRBJ2-3
d_call: TRBD2
cdr3_aa: CASSKRGGPTDTQYF
cdr3_nt: TGTGCCAGCAGTAAGCGGGGGGGCCCCACAGATACGCAGTATTTT

v_call: TRBV13
j_call: TRBJ2-7
d_call: TRBD2
cdr3_aa: CASSLGGRAPYEQYF
cdr3_nt: TGTGCCAGCAGCTTAGGGGGGAGGGCTCCCTACGAGCAGTACTTC

v_call: TRBV7-2
j_call: TRBJ1-6
d_call: -
cdr3_aa: CASSLAPDYSPLHF
cdr3_nt: TGTGCCAGCAGCTTAGCTCCGGACTATTCACCCCTCCACTTT

v_call: TRBV7-6
j_call: TRBJ1-1
d_call: -
cdr3_aa: CASSLVAGASTEAFF
cdr3_nt: TGTGCCAGCAGCTTAGTGGCGGGCGCGAGTACTGAAGCTTTCTTT

v_call: TRBV4-3
j_call: TRBJ2-7
d_call: TRBD2
cdr3_aa: CASSQDGVGGYEQYF
cdr3_nt: TGCGCCAGCAGCCAAGATGGGGTCGGGGGGTACGAGCAGTACTTC

v_call: TRBV7-2
j_call: TRBJ1-4
d_call: -
cdr3_aa: CASSLVYRDRQKLFF
cdr3_nt: TGTGCCAGCAGCTTAGTATACAGGGACCGACAAAAACTGTTTTTT

v_call: TRBV4-3
j_call: TRBJ1-5
d_call: -
cdr3_aa: CASSCYLDNHPCNQPQHF
cdr3_nt: TGCGCCAGCAGCTGCTACTTGGACAACCACCCTTGCAATCAGCCCCAGCATTTT